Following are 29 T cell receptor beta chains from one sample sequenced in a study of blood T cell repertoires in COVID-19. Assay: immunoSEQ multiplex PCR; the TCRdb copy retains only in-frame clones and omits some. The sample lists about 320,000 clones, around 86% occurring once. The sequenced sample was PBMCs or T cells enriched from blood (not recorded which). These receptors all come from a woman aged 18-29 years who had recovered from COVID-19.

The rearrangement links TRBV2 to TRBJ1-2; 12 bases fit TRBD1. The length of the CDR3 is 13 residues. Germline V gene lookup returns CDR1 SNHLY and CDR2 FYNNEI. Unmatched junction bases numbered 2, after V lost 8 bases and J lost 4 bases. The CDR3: CASGTGGPYGYTF. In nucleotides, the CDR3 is TGTGCCAGCGGGACAGGGGGCCCCTATGGCTACACCTTC.

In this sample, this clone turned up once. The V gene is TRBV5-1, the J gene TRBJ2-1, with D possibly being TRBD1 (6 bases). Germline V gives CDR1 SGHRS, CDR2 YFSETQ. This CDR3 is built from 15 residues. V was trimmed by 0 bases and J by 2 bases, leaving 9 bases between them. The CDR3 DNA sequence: TGCGCCAGCAGCTTGGCCCCAGGGGCCTACAATGAGCAGTTCTTC. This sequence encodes CASSLAPGAYNEQFF. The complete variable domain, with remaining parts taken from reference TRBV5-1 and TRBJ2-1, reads KAGVTQTPRYLIKTRGQQVTLSCSPISGHRSVSWYQQTPGQGLQFLFEYFSETQRNKGNFPGRFSGRQFSNSRSEMNVSTLELGDSALYLCASSLAPGAYNEQFFGPGTRLTVL.

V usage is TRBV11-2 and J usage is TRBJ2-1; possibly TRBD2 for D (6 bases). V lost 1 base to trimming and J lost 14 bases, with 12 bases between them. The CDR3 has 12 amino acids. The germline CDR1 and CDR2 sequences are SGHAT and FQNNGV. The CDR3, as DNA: TGTGCCAGCAGCTTAGGAGGGCGGGGAAAGTTCTTC. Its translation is CASSLGGRGKFF.

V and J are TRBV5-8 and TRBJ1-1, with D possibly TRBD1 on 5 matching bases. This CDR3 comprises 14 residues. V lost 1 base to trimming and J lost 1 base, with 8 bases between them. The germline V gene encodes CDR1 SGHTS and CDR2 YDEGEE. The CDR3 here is CASSLHTGNTEAFF. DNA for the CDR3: TGTGCCAGCAGCTTGCATACAGGGAACACTGAAGCTTTCTTT.

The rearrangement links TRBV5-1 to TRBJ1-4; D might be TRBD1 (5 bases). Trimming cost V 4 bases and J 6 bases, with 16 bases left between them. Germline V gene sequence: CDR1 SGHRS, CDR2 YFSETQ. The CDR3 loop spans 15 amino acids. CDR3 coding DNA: TGCGCCAGCAGCGCCCTTGTCGGGGGGGATGAAAAACTGTTTTTT. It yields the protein CASSALVGGDEKLFF.

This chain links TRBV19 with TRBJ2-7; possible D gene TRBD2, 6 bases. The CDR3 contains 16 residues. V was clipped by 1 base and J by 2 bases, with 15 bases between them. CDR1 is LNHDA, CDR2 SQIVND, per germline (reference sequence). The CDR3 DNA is TGTGCCAGTAGTATAGTGACGCGGGGTTATCCCTACGAGCAGTACTTC. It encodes CASSIVTRGYPYEQYF.

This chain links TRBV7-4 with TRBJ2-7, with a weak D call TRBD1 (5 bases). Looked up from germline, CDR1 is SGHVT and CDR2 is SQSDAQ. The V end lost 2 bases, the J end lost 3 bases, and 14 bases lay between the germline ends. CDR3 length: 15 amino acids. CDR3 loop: CASSLFGPQGYEQYF. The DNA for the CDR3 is TGTGCCAGCAGCTTATTCGGACCGCAGGGCTACGAGCAGTACTTC.

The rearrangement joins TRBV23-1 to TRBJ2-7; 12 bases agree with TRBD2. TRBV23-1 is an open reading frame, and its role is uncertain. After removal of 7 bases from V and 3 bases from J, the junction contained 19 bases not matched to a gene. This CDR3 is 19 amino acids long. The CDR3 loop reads CASKVNTSGRRPGVYEQYF. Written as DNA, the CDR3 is TGCGCCAGCAAAGTCAATACTAGCGGGAGGCGTCCGGGAGTCTACGAGCAGTACTTC.

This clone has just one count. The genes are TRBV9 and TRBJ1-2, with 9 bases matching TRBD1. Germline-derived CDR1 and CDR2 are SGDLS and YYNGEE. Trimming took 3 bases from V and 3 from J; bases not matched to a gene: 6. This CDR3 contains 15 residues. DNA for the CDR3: TGTGCCAGCAGCGGCCGGGACAGGGCATACTATGGCTACACCTTC. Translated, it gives CASSGRDRAYYGYTF.

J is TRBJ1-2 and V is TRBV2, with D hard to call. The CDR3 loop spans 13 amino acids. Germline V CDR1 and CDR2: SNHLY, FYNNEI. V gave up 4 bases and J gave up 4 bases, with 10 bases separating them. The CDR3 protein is CASSVGSGYGYTF. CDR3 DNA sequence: TGTGCCAGCAGTGTCGGGTCGGGCTATGGCTACACCTTC.

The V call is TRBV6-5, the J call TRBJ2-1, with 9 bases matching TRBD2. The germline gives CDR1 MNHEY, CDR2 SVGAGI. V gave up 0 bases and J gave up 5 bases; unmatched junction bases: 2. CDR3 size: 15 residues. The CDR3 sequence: CASSYSGLAHNEQFF. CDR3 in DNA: TGTGCCAGCAGTTACTCGGGACTAGCTCACAATGAGCAGTTCTTC.

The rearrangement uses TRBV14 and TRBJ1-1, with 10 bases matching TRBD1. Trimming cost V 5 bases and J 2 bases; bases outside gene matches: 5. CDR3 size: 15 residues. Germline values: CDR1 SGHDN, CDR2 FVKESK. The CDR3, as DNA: TGTGCCAGCAGCTGGACAGGGGGGCCAAACACTGAAGCTTTCTTT. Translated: CASSWTGGPNTEAFF.

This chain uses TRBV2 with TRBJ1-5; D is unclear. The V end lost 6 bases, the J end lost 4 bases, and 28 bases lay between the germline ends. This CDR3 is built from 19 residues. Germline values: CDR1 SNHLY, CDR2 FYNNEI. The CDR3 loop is CASSLNLVVRSAPNQPQHF. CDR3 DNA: TGTGCCAGCAGCCTAAACTTAGTAGTTAGGAGTGCGCCGAATCAGCCCCAGCATTTT. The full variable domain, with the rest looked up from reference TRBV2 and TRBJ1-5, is EPEVTQTPSHQVTQMGQEVILRCVPISNHLYFYWYRQILGQKVEFLVSFYNNEISEKSEIFDDQFSVERPDGSNFTLKIRSTKLEDSAMYFCASSLNLVVRSAPNQPQHFGDGTRLSIL.

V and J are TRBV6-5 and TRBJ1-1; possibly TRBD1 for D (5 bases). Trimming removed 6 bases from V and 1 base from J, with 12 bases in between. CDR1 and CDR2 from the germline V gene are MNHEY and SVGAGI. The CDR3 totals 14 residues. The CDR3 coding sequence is TGTGCCAGCAGCCCCGCGGGGGGGAACACTGAAGCTTTCTTT. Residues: CASSPAGGNTEAFF.

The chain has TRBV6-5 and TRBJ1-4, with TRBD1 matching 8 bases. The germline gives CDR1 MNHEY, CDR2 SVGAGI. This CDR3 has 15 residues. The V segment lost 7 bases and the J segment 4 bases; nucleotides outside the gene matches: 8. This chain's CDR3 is CASMRQGAGNEKLFF. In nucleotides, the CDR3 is TGTGCCAGCATGAGGCAGGGGGCCGGTAATGAAAAACTGTTTTTT.

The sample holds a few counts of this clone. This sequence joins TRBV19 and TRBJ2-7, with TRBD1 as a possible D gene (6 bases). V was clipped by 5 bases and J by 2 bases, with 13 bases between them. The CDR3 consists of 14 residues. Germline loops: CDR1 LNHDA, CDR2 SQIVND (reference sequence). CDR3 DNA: TGTGCCAGTAGTGACTGGACAGAGACCTACGAGCAGTACTTC. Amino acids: CASSDWTETYEQYF.

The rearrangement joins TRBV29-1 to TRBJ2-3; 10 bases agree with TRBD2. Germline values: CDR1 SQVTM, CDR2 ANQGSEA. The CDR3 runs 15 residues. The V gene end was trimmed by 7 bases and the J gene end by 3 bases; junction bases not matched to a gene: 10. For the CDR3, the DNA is TGCAGCGCTCTCGGACTAGCGGAGAGGACAGATACGCAGTATTTT. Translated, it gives CSALGLAERTDTQYF.

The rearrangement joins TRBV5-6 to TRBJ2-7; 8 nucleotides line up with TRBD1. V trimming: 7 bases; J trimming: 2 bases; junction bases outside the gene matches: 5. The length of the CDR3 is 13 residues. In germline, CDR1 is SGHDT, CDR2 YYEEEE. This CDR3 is CASSGQGTYEQYF. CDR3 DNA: TGTGCCAGCTCCGGACAGGGAACCTACGAGCAGTACTTC.

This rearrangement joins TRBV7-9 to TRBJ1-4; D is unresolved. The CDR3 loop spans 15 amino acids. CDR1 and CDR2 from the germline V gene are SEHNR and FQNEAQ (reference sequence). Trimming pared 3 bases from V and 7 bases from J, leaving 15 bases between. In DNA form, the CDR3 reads TGTGCCAGCAGCTTCCCGGGAGGGATGGGTGAAAAACTGTTTTTT. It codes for CASSFPGGMGEKLFF.

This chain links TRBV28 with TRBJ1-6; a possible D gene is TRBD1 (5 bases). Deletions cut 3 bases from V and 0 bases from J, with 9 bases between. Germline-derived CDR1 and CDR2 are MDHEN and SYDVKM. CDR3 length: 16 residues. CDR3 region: CASSFRANSYNSPLHF. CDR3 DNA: TGTGCCAGCAGTTTCAGGGCCAACTCCTATAATTCACCCCTCCACTTT.

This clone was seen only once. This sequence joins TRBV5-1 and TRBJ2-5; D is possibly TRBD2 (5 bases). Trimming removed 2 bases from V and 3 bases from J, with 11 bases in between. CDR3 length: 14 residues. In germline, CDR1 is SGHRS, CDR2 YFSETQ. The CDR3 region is CASSLERNKETQYF. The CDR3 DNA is TGCGCCAGCAGCTTAGAGCGGAACAAAGAGACCCAGTACTTC.

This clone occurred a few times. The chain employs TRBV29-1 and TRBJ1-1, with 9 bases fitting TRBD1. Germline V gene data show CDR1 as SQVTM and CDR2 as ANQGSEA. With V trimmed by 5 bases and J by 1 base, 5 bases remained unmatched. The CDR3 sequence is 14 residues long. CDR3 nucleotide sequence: TGCAGCGTTTCGCGGGACAGGGCGAACACTGAAGCTTTCTTT. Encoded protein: CSVSRDRANTEAFF.

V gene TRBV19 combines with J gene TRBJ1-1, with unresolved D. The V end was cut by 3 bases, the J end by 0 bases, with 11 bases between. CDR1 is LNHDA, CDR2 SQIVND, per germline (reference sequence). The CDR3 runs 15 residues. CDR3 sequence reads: CASSISSVLNTEAFF. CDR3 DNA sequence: TGTGCCAGTAGTATCTCAAGCGTTCTGAACACTGAAGCTTTCTTT.

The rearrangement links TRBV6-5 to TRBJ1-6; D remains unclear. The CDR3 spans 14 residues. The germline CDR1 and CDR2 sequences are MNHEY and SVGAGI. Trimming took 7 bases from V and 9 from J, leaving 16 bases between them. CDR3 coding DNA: TGTGCCAGCACTAACTTTCAGCAGGTTTCACCCCTCCACTTT. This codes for CASTNFQQVSPLHF.

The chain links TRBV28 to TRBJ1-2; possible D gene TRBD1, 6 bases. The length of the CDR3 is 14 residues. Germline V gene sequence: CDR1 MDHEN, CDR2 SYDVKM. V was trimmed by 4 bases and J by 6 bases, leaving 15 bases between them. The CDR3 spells CASSYPGAHNGYTF. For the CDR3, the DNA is TGTGCCAGCAGTTACCCAGGGGCGCATAATGGCTACACCTTC.

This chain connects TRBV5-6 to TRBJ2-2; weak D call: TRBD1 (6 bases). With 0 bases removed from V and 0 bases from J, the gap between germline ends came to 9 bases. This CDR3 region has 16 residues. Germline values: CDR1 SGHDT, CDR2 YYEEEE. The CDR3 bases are TGTGCCAGCAGCTTGGCAGGGGTAGCGAACACCGGGGAGCTGTTTTTT. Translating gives CASSLAGVANTGELFF.

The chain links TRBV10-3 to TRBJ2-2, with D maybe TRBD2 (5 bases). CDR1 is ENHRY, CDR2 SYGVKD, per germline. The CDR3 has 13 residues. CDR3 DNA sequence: TGTGCGACTGAGGGTACGAACACCGGGGAGCTGTTTTTT. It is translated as CATEGTNTGELFF.

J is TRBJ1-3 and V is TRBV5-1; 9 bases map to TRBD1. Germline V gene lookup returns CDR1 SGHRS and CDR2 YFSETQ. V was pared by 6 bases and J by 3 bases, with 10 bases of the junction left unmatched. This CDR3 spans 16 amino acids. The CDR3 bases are TGCGCCAGCACTGCACAGGGGGCAAAGAGTGGAAACACCATATATTTT. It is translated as CASTAQGAKSGNTIYF. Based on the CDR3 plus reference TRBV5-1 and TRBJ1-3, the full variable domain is KAGVTQTPRYLIKTRGQQVTLSCSPISGHRSVSWYQQTPGQGLQFLFEYFSETQRNKGNFPGRFSGRQFSNSRSEMNVSTLELGDSALYLCASTAQGAKSGNTIYFGEGSWLTVV.

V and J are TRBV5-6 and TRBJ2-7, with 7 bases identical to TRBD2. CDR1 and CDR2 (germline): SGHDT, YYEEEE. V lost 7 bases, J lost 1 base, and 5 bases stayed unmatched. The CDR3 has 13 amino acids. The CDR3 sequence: CASSGGVSYEQYF. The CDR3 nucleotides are TGTGCCAGCTCTGGGGGGGTATCCTACGAGCAGTACTTC.